Following are 26 T cell receptor beta chains from one sample sequenced in a study of cytomegalovirus exposure and HLA in healthy donors listed by TCRdb under 2017. To prepare the library, the immunoSEQ multiplex PCR assay was applied. For the multiplex PCR, a mixture combining 60 forward primers for TCR Vbeta segments and 13 reverse primers for TCR Jbeta segments was used. TCRdb carries this immuneACCESS record with in-frame sequences only. Its versions omit some clonotypes, under half of them owing to an unresolved V gene in the studies checked, with the rest unexplained. Present in this sample are 210,000 or so clones, around 80% of which were seen just once. The ten largest clones capture 0.63% of the sample. Sequencing input: PBMCs. Every receptor here comes from a man aged 18 to 35 in good health and CMV-seronegative.

In regard to this clone: Other DNA sequences in the sample encode the same CDR3. This chain joins TRBV7-9 and TRBJ1-2; 7 bases are shared with TRBD1. The CDR3 extends over 13 amino acids. Trimming at V came to 5 bases and at J to 5 bases, leaving 5 bases not matched to a gene. Germline CDR1 SEHNR, CDR2 FQNEAQ (reference sequence). The CDR3, as DNA: TGTGCCAGCAGCCCCGGGACAGTATATGGCTACACCTTC. Its translation: CASSPGTVYGYTF.

The chain recombines TRBV18 with TRBJ2-5, with a possible D match to TRBD1 (5 bases). The germline CDR1 and CDR2 sequences are KGHSH and LQKENI. Trimming cost V 3 bases and J 5 bases, with 7 bases left between them. The CDR3 spans 12 residues. CDR3 amino acids: CASSPAGETQYF. As DNA, the CDR3 is TGTGCCAGCTCACCGGCAGGGGAGACCCAGTACTTC.

The V and J genes are TRBV7-3 and TRBJ2-1, with D perhaps matching TRBD1 (6 bases). V lost 5 bases, J lost 1 base, and 12 bases lay in between. Germline CDR1 and CDR2: SGHTA and FQGTGA. This CDR3 region has 15 residues. This CDR3 is CASSLGQGSYNEQFF. CDR3 nucleotide sequence: TGTGCCAGCAGCCTCGGGCAGGGGTCCTACAATGAGCAGTTCTTC.

This rearrangement joins TRBV5-1 to TRBJ2-3; 9 bases agree with TRBD2. V lost 1 base and J lost 1; bases outside the gene matches: 10. Germline V gene sequence: CDR1 SGHRS, CDR2 YFSETQ. The CDR3 loop spans 18 amino acids. The CDR3 region has the DNA TGCGCCAGCAGCTTGTCCGGTAGCGGGAGAGAGGGCACAGATACGCAGTATTTT. Amino acid sequence: CASSLSGSGREGTDTQYF. The whole variable domain, filled in from reference TRBV5-1 and TRBJ2-3, reads KAGVTQTPRYLIKTRGQQVTLSCSPISGHRSVSWYQQTPGQGLQFLFEYFSETQRNKGNFPGRFSGRQFSNSRSEMNVSTLELGDSALYLCASSLSGSGREGTDTQYFGPGTRLTVL.

The chain links TRBV29-1 to TRBJ1-5; 9 nucleotides line up with TRBD1. CDR1 and CDR2 (germline): SQVTM, ANQGSEA. This CDR3 is 14 amino acids long. Unmatched junction bases numbered 2, after V lost 5 bases and J lost 0 bases. This chain's CDR3 is CSVRDRDSNQPQHF. Here the CDR3 DNA reads TGCAGCGTTAGGGACAGGGATAGCAATCAGCCCCAGCATTTT.

This clone came up a few times. The J gene is TRBJ1-1, the V gene TRBV30, with D possibly matching TRBD1 (5 bases). This CDR3 region has 13 residues. The V and J ends lost 4 bases and 0 bases respectively, with 9 bases between them. Looked up from germline, CDR1 is GTSNPN and CDR2 is SVGIG (reference sequence). DNA for the CDR3: TGTGCCTGGACCAGGGAACTGAACACTGAAGCTTTCTTT. This codes for CAWTRELNTEAFF.

This chain uses TRBV19 with TRBJ1-1, with D possibly TRBD1 on 6 matching bases. V lost 4 bases to trimming and J lost 1 base, with 7 bases between them. CDR1 and CDR2 from the germline V gene are LNHDA and SQIVND (reference sequence). CDR3 length equals 13 residues. The DNA for the CDR3 is TGTGCCAGTAGTACGACAGGGAACACTGAAGCTTTCTTT. Residues: CASSTTGNTEAFF. The full variable domain, rest sourced from reference TRBV19 and TRBJ1-1, is DGGITQSPKYLFRKEGQNVTLSCEQNLNHDAMYWYRQDPGQGLRLIYYSQIVNDFQKGDIAEGYSVSREKKESFPLTVTSAQKNPTAFYLCASSTTGNTEAFFGQGTRLTVV.

This chain links TRBV28 with TRBJ2-7; 8 bases agree with TRBD2. The CDR3 is 13 amino acids. Germline values: CDR1 MDHEN, CDR2 SYDVKM. Trimming took 6 bases from V and 4 from J; bases not matched to a gene: 5. CDR3 bases: TGTGCCAGCAGGAACGGGGGGGCATACGAGCAGTACTTC. Its protein product is CASRNGGAYEQYF.

V usage is TRBV10-1 and J usage is TRBJ1-1; 12 bases agree with TRBD1. The V gene end was trimmed by 7 bases and the J gene end by 3 bases; junction bases not matched to a gene: 6. From germline, CDR1 is WNHNN and CDR2 SYGVQD (reference sequence). The CDR3 length is 15 residues. Written as DNA, the CDR3 is TGCGCCAGCACTGCGGGACAGGGGGCCGACACTGAAGCTTTCTTT. Amino acid sequence: CASTAGQGADTEAFF.

The CDR3 sequence: CASRGQNTEAFF. The CDR3 DNA is TGCGCCAGCCGGGGACAGAACACTGAAGCTTTCTTT. The V call is TRBV10-1, the J call TRBJ1-1; D might be TRBD1 (6 bases). V dropped 8 bases and J dropped 1 base, with 8 bases sitting between them. This CDR3 contains 12 residues. Per germline, CDR1 WNHNN and CDR2 SYGVQD (reference sequence).

This clone was detected a few times. V is TRBV2 and J is TRBJ1-2; D ambiguous. The CDR3 sequence is 15 residues long. V was pared by 3 bases and J by 2 bases, with 13 bases between. Germline assignment: CDR1 SNHLY and CDR2 FYNNEI. This CDR3 reads CASSDDTYSNYGYTF. The CDR3 nucleotides are TGTGCCAGCAGTGATGACACCTATTCAAACTATGGCTACACCTTC.

J is TRBJ2-7 and V is TRBV27; possibly TRBD1 for D (5 bases). Germline loops: CDR1 MNHEY, CDR2 SMNVEV (reference sequence). The CDR3 totals 11 residues. V lost 8 bases, J lost 5 bases, and 10 bases lay in between. The CDR3 DNA sequence: TGTGCCAGCGCAAGGGGCCACGAGCAGTACTTC. Protein product: CASARGHEQYF.

V gene TRBV9 combines with J gene TRBJ2-6; 10 bases line up with TRBD1. CDR3 size: 16 residues. From germline, CDR1 is SGDLS and CDR2 YYNGEE. Trimming removed 2 bases from V and 4 bases from J; junction bases left unmatched: 3. CDR3: CASSVGTGVGANVLTF. In DNA form, the CDR3 reads TGTGCCAGCAGCGTCGGGACAGGGGTAGGGGCCAACGTCCTGACTTTC.

The J gene is TRBJ1-5, the V gene TRBV18; unclear D gene. CDR3 length: 17 amino acids. V was shortened by 3 bases and J by 0 bases, with 15 bases between the two germline ends. Per germline, CDR1 KGHSH and CDR2 LQKENI. This CDR3 reads CASSPQVGRDSNQPQHF. The CDR3 nucleotides read TGTGCCAGCTCACCCCAGGTCGGGAGGGATAGCAATCAGCCCCAGCATTTT.

CDR3 residues: CASSFDTYTGELFF. CDR3 in DNA: TGTGCCAGTAGCTTTGACACGTACACCGGGGAGCTGTTTTTT. This chain links TRBV19 with TRBJ2-2; D gene unclear. Germline V gene sequence: CDR1 LNHDA, CDR2 SQIVND (reference sequence). CDR3 length equals 14 residues. Between the trimmed V and J ends, which lost 6 bases and 3 bases, there was a span of 11 bases. The full variable domain, in which reference TRBV19 and TRBJ2-2 provide the parts outside the CDR3, is DGGITQSPKYLFRKEGQNVTLSCEQNLNHDAMYWYRQDPGQGLRLIYYSQIVNDFQKGDIAEGYSVSREKKESFPLTVTSAQKNPTAFYLCASSFDTYTGELFFGEGSRLTVL.

Only a few counts were recorded for this clone. The rearrangement links TRBV5-1 to TRBJ2-7, with a tentative D call TRBD2 (8 bases). CDR1 is SGHRS, CDR2 YFSETQ, per germline. V dropped 0 bases and J dropped 0 bases, with 19 bases sitting between them. This CDR3 contains 18 residues. The CDR3 reads CASSLADRVAGGSYEQYF. CDR3 DNA sequence: TGCGCCAGCAGCTTGGCCGACAGGGTGGCGGGAGGCTCCTACGAGCAGTACTTC.

The chain employs TRBV29-1 and TRBJ2-2; TRBD1 agrees at 8 bases. Unmatched junction bases numbered 6, after V lost 1 base and J lost 5 bases. CDR1 SQVTM and CDR2 ANQGSEA come from the germline V gene. This CDR3 is built from 15 residues. The DNA for the CDR3 is TGCAGCGTTGAAGTACAGGGGGATTGGACCGGGGAGCTGTTTTTT. Encoded protein: CSVEVQGDWTGELFF.

The chain is built from TRBV2 and TRBJ2-4; 7 bases line up with TRBD1. Germline V gives CDR1 SNHLY, CDR2 FYNNEI. Trimming took 3 bases from V and 1 from J; bases not matched to a gene: 3. The CDR3 extends over 15 amino acids. The CDR3 sequence is CASSDKGAAKNIQYF. Written as DNA, the CDR3 is TGTGCCAGCAGTGACAAGGGGGCGGCCAAAAACATTCAGTACTTC.

The chain recombines TRBV2 with TRBJ2-3; 8 bases are shared with TRBD2. The CDR3 consists of 14 residues. V gave up 7 bases and J gave up 2 bases; unmatched junction bases: 5. Germline V CDR1 and CDR2: SNHLY, FYNNEI. The CDR3 coding sequence is TGTGCCAGCAAGCGGGAGCATTACACAGATACGCAGTATTTT. Translated: CASKREHYTDTQYF.

In this sample, this clone turned up a few times. This specimen includes other DNA sequences encoding the same CDR3. The chain uses TRBV5-1 and TRBJ2-5; possibly TRBD1 for D (5 bases). Germline V CDR1 and CDR2: SGHRS, YFSETQ. There are 13 residues in the CDR3. Between the trimmed V and J ends, which lost 0 bases and 5 bases, there was a span of 8 bases. CDR3 sequence: CASSLGRVETQYF. DNA for the CDR3: TGCGCCAGCAGCTTGGGCAGGGTTGAGACCCAGTACTTC.

The rearrangement joins TRBV7-2 to TRBJ2-4; 9 nucleotides agree with TRBD1. Germline V gene lookup returns CDR1 SGHTA and CDR2 FQGNSA. The ends lost 11 bases at V and 8 bases at J; junction bases unmatched: 10. The CDR3 totals 13 residues. CDR3 residues: CAGTGGAGDIQYF. Written as DNA, the CDR3 is TGTGCCGGAACAGGGGGCGCCGGGGACATTCAGTACTTC.

The chain recombines TRBV14 with TRBJ2-1; 8 nucleotides agree with TRBD2. CDR1 and CDR2 (germline): SGHDN, FVKESK. The V and J ends lost 4 bases and 4 bases, in that order; junction bases with no gene match: 9. The CDR3 length is 16 residues. DNA for the CDR3: TGTGCCAGCAGCCCGGGACTAGACTGGGGGTACAATGAGCAGTTCTTC. This codes for CASSPGLDWGYNEQFF.

The rearrangement links TRBV7-9 to TRBJ2-1; no clear D gene. In germline, CDR1 is SEHNR, CDR2 FQNEAQ (reference sequence). The germline V and J ends were trimmed by 3 bases and 4 bases, with 19 bases remaining between them. The CDR3 sequence is 17 residues long. The DNA for the CDR3 is TGTGCCAGCAGCTTGGTGGCGGTTTGGAAGACTTACAATGAGCAGTTCTTC. Residues: CASSLVAVWKTYNEQFF.

Turning to this clone: The sample holds other DNA sequences that translate to the same CDR3. This rearrangement joins TRBV6-5 to TRBJ1-1; TRBD1 agrees at 10 bases. CDR3 length equals 15 residues. The ends lost 6 bases at V and 10 bases at J; junction bases unmatched: 14. The germline gives CDR1 MNHEY, CDR2 SVGAGI. CDR3: CASRRIPGQGFGAFF. CDR3 sequence (DNA): TGTGCCAGCAGGAGAATTCCGGGACAGGGGTTTGGAGCTTTCTTT.

This clone was seen a few times. This sequence joins TRBV19 and TRBJ2-3; TRBD2 matches 9 bases. V lost 0 bases and J lost 2; bases outside the gene matches: 6. The germline CDR1 and CDR2 sequences are LNHDA and SQIVND (reference sequence). The CDR3 is 17 residues long. The CDR3 region is CASSIDRLAEITDTQYF. CDR3 nucleotide sequence: TGTGCCAGTAGTATAGACCGACTAGCGGAGATCACAGATACGCAGTATTTT. The full variable domain, in which reference TRBV19 and TRBJ2-3 provide the parts outside the CDR3, is DGGITQSPKYLFRKEGQNVTLSCEQNLNHDAMYWYRQDPGQGLRLIYYSQIVNDFQKGDIAEGYSVSREKKESFPLTVTSAQKNPTAFYLCASSIDRLAEITDTQYFGPGTRLTVL.

This clone was seen once. The chain carries TRBV10-3 and TRBJ2-7, with 11 positions matching TRBD2. J lost 2 bases, V lost 2 bases, and 2 bases had no gene match. Looked up from germline, CDR1 is ENHRY and CDR2 is SYGVKD. This CDR3 has 15 residues. CDR3 sequence reads: CAISEETSGTYEQYF. In DNA, the CDR3 is TGTGCCATCAGTGAGGAGACTAGCGGGACCTACGAGCAGTACTTC.